The T cell receptor (beta chain) described here comes from a study of human T cells and chemical hapten exposure. Time point described: patch test 1, 2 weeks after DPC sensitization. Treatment given: therapeutic diphenylcyclopropenone sensitization with weekly scalp DPC. It was unfractionated whole blood from which total RNA was extracted. In the original analysis: A per-sample median of about 100,000 TCRs was observed, with counts ranging from about 20,000 to 750,000. MiXCR was run by TCRdb on the RACE reads, yielding one entry per CDR3 protein. The V and J calls follow TCRdb's processing rather than the paper's. Here the sample spans 180,000 or so distinct CDR3 sequences, 14% being singletons. This clonotype was detected ten times or more. The antigen remains unidentified. Findings of the study overall: The formation of large CDR3 similarity clusters by expanded TCRs significantly exceeded that of controls. Following DPC sensitization, TCRs present above 1 in 1000 frequency showed no change.

Germline V gives CDR1 SGHRS, CDR2 YFSETQ. The CDR3 has 14 amino acids. The J segment lost 1 base and the V segment lost 4 bases, leaving 4 bases of the junction unmatched. The starting material was whole blood, obtained in connection with sensitization to the hapten diphenylcyclopropenone (DPC). The TCR sequence derives from a woman aged 25 to 39 with alopecia areata. Some clones in this sample may be carry-over from other donors' samples. The gene calls are TRBV5-1 and TRBJ1-1, with 7 bases aligning to TRBD1. The CDR3 spells CASSEGTANTEAFF. CDR3 DNA sequence: TGCGCCAGCAGCGAAGGGACAGCGAACACTGAAGCTTTCTTT.